One sample yielded the 21 T cell receptor beta chains listed below, sequenced in a study of control samples from healthy donors and cancer patients. This table comes from immunoSEQ multiplex PCR, and its TCRdb copy is limited to in-frame clones, with some not included. The table includes 90,000 to 130,000 clones, just under 85% detected once. The sequenced sample consisted of blood. The receptors stem from a man in his late teens or twenties in good health.

CDR3 sequence: CASSVGQGGETQYF. In DNA form, the CDR3 reads TGTGCCAGCAGCGTCGGACAGGGGGGAGAGACCCAGTACTTC. V and J are TRBV9 and TRBJ2-5; 10 bases are shared with TRBD1. The CDR3 totals 14 residues. Germline V gene sequence: CDR1 SGDLS, CDR2 YYNGEE. The trim removed 2 bases at V and 4 bases at J, leaving 2 bases unmatched.

The chain uses TRBV4-3 and TRBJ2-7; TRBD1 matches at 7 bases. The CDR3 extends over 15 amino acids. Trimming cost V 3 bases and J 7 bases; bases outside gene matches: 12. CDR1 LGHNA and CDR2 YSLEER come from the germline V gene. The CDR3 DNA sequence: TGCGCCAGCAGCCAGGATCCCCTTAGGGGGCGAGAGCAGTACTTC. It translates to CASSQDPLRGREQYF.

The J gene is TRBJ1-1, the V gene TRBV30; D may be TRBD1 (6 bases). V dropped 5 bases and J dropped 6 bases, with 13 bases sitting between them. Germline V gene lookup returns CDR1 GTSNPN and CDR2 SVGIG (reference sequence). The CDR3 is made up of 12 amino acids. CDR3 nucleotides: TGTGCCTGGGACAGGTCATACGCTGAAGCTTTCTTT. Translating gives CAWDRSYAEAFF.

This clone was counted only a few times. Distinct nucleotide sequences in the sample also encode this CDR3. The chain is built from TRBV7-2 and TRBJ1-2, with no clear D. Germline V gene data show CDR1 as SGHTA and CDR2 as FQGNSA. The CDR3 has 13 residues. V was pared by 1 base and J by 2 bases, with 5 bases between. In DNA, the CDR3 is TGTGCCAGCAGCTTAGGAGCAAACTATGGCTACACCTTC. Translated, it gives CASSLGANYGYTF.

V and J are TRBV11-2 and TRBJ1-1; 8 positions match TRBD1. The CDR3 is made up of 15 amino acids. From germline, CDR1 is SGHAT and CDR2 FQNNGV. Germline trimming cut 0 bases from V and 8 bases from J; bases unmatched to any gene: 8. In nucleotides, the CDR3 is TGTGCCAGCAGCTTAGATAGGACAGGGACCACCGAAGCTTTCTTT. Encoded protein: CASSLDRTGTTEAFF.

The chain has TRBV28 and TRBJ1-2, with 7 bases aligning to TRBD1. The CDR3 totals 14 residues. Losses at the gene ends were 8 bases for V and 5 bases for J; bases not matched to a gene: 11. Germline V gene data show CDR1 as MDHEN and CDR2 as SYDVKM. The chain's CDR3 is CASCLPRGAYGYTF. The CDR3 nucleotides read TGTGCCAGCTGCCTCCCCAGGGGGGCTTATGGCTACACCTTC.

The chain recombines TRBV7-9 with TRBJ1-4; no clear D gene. CDR3 length equals 16 residues. Germline values: CDR1 SEHNR, CDR2 FQNEAQ (reference sequence). V lost 5 bases and J 3 bases, leaving 16 bases between the germline ends. In DNA, the CDR3 is TGTGCCAGCAGCAACGGGGAGAGCATGGCTAATGAAAAACTGTTTTTT. Translating it yields CASSNGESMANEKLFF.

This CDR3 is CASSSLSYEQYV. Here the CDR3 DNA reads TGTGCCAGCAGTTCTTTGTCCTACGAGCAGTACGTC. The V call is TRBV28, the J call TRBJ2-7; no definite D call. V was clipped by 4 bases and J by 1 base, with 5 bases between them. Per germline, CDR1 MDHEN and CDR2 SYDVKM. The CDR3 loop spans 12 amino acids.

The chain is built from TRBV2 and TRBJ2-7, with 8 bases aligning to TRBD1. Losses at the gene ends were 4 bases for V and 2 bases for J; bases not matched to a gene: 4. This CDR3 spans 14 amino acids. Germline V gene sequence: CDR1 SNHLY, CDR2 FYNNEI. The CDR3 protein is CASSVQGDTYEQYF. The CDR3 DNA sequence: TGTGCCAGCAGTGTACAGGGGGATACCTACGAGCAGTACTTC.

The V gene is TRBV20-1, the J gene TRBJ1-2; maybe TRBD1 (6 bases). This CDR3 has 10 residues. Germline V lookup: CDR1 DFQATT, CDR2 SNEGSKA (reference sequence). With 3 bases removed from V and 8 bases from J, the gap between germline ends came to 7 bases. CDR3 coding DNA: TGCAGTGCTAGGAGGGGGGGCTACACCTTC. Amino acid sequence: CSARRGGYTF.

The chain links TRBV5-6 to TRBJ1-5, with D possibly TRBD1 on 6 matching bases. The CDR3 extends over 15 amino acids. CDR1 is SGHDT and CDR2 is YYEEEE in the germline V gene. V was pared by 3 bases and J by 3 bases, with 13 bases between. CDR3 nucleotides: TGTGCCAGCAGCTCCGGTGGACAGCTCAATCAGCCCCAGCATTTT. Translated: CASSSGGQLNQPQHF.

The gene calls are TRBV7-2 and TRBJ2-7, with D perhaps assigned TRBD1 or TRBD2 (9 bases each). The germline gives CDR1 SGHTA, CDR2 FQGNSA. Trimming pared 4 bases from V and 3 bases from J, leaving 16 bases between. CDR3 length: 15 residues. The CDR3 region has the DNA TGTGCCAGCAGCTATAGCGGGGGACAGGGCTACGAGCAGTACTTC. Translating it yields CASSYSGGQGYEQYF.

The chain carries TRBV19 and TRBJ2-7; TRBD1 might be the D (5 bases). The V end was cut by 5 bases, the J end by 6 bases, with 11 bases between. CDR3 size: 12 residues. Germline CDR1 LNHDA, CDR2 SQIVND (reference sequence). The CDR3 DNA reads as TGTGCCAGTAGTTCAGGGAACAGCGAGCAGTACTTC. It codes for CASSSGNSEQYF.

The chain links TRBV2 to TRBJ1-1; TRBD1 agrees at 10 bases. This CDR3 spans 12 amino acids. V lost 7 bases, J lost 11 bases, and 7 bases stayed unmatched. In germline, CDR1 is SNHLY, CDR2 FYNNEI. In DNA, the CDR3 is TGTGCCAGCACCCGACAGGGGGCTGGTGCTTTCTTT. Translating gives CASTRQGAGAFF.

The rearrangement joins TRBV19 to TRBJ2-3; the D is unclear. Germline values: CDR1 LNHDA, CDR2 SQIVND (reference sequence). The CDR3 extends over 15 amino acids. V lost 3 bases, J lost 2 bases, and 12 bases lay in between. CDR3 nucleotide sequence: TGTGCCAGTAGTATTACCCTGAGCTCCACAGATACGCAGTATTTT. Translating it yields CASSITLSSTDTQYF.

In DNA, the CDR3 is TGTGCCAGCAGTTACGGCAGGGCTCGCGAAAAACTGTTTTTT. Its translation: CASSYGRAREKLFF. This rearrangement joins TRBV6-5 to TRBJ1-4; tentatively, D is TRBD1 (5 bases). V was clipped by 2 bases and J by 8 bases, with 12 bases between them. Germline lookup yields CDR1 MNHEY and CDR2 SVGAGI. The CDR3 length is 14 residues.

The genes are TRBV28 and TRBJ2-5, with D unclear. Germline V gene sequence: CDR1 MDHEN, CDR2 SYDVKM. The CDR3 covers 15 residues. The germline V and J ends were trimmed by 3 bases and 1 base, with 12 bases remaining between them. The CDR3 coding sequence is TGTGCCAGCAGTTTTGAAGGCCGGATCCAAGAGACCCAGTACTTC. It codes for CASSFEGRIQETQYF. Drawing the rest from reference TRBV28 and TRBJ2-5, the complete variable domain is DVKVTQSSRYLVKRTGEKVFLECVQDMDHENMFWYRQDPGLGLRLIYFSYDVKMKEKGDIPEGYSVSREKKERFSLILESASTNQTSMYLCASSFEGRIQETQYFGPGTRLLVL.

The chain is built from TRBV6-6 and TRBJ1-2; no clear D gene. The CDR3 runs to 15 residues. Germline assignment: CDR1 MNHNY and CDR2 SVGAGI (reference sequence). The V end lost 7 bases, the J end lost 2 bases, and 17 bases lay between the germline ends. The CDR3 DNA sequence: TGTGCCAGCAACCACTACAAAAACCCGAACTATGGCTACACCTTC. Residues: CASNHYKNPNYGYTF.

This chain links TRBV10-3 with TRBJ2-1; unclear D gene. Trimming took off 4 bases at V and 8 bases at J, with 9 bases between the two ends. CDR3 size: 12 residues. Looked up from germline, CDR1 is ENHRY and CDR2 is SYGVKD. The CDR3 loop is CAISGQVDEQFF. For the CDR3, the DNA is TGTGCCATCAGTGGTCAGGTGGATGAGCAGTTCTTC.

This clone was counted a few times. This sequence joins TRBV9 and TRBJ2-3; no reliable D call. V lost 3 bases to trimming and J lost 0 bases, with 8 bases between them. This CDR3 region has 14 residues. Per germline, CDR1 SGDLS and CDR2 YYNGEE. The CDR3 DNA reads as TGTGCCAGCAGCGCGGTGGGGAGCACAGATACGCAGTATTTT. It specifies CASSAVGSTDTQYF. Full variable domain (rest looked up from reference TRBV9 and TRBJ2-3): DSGVTQTPKHLITATGQRVTLRCSPRSGDLSVYWYQQSLDQGLQFLIQYYNGEERAKGNILERFSAQQFPDLHSELNLSSLELGDSALYFCASSAVGSTDTQYFGPGTRLTVL.

The gene calls are TRBV19 and TRBJ2-2, with 7 bases fitting TRBD1. The V and J ends lost 2 bases and 5 bases, in that order; junction bases with no gene match: 8. Germline CDR1 and CDR2: LNHDA and SQIVND (reference sequence). This CDR3 spans 16 amino acids. The CDR3, as DNA: TGTGCCAGTAGTATACCGGGACAGACCATAACCGGGGAGCTGTTTTTT. Translation: CASSIPGQTITGELFF.